This TCR beta chain was recorded in a study of T-cell reconstitution after alpha-beta-depleted transplantation in children. Preparation of the TCRbeta library was carried out with unique molecular identifiers. TCRdb fed the PCR reads into MiXCR, producing one record per CDR3 protein. Among hundreds of thousands of distinct CDR3 sequences, around 13% were seen once, and the ten largest hold 2.2%. Trimming left V 1 base short and J 0 bases short, with 6 bases between. The CDR3 consists of 13 residues. CDR1 is SQVTM and CDR2 is ANQGSEA in the germline V gene. This sequence originates from a male patient between 5 and 17 years old who had a stem cell transplant for acute myeloid leukemia, so the T cells may come from the graft donor. The gene calls are TRBV29-1 and TRBJ1-2; the D is unclear. This material consisted of PBMCs, mostly from graft donor cells, taken 360 days after TCRalphabeta/CD19-depleted stem cell transplant. CDR3 coding DNA: TGCAGCGTTGAAGGAGGGTCTAACTATGGCTACACCTTC. Its translation is CSVEGGSNYGYTF.